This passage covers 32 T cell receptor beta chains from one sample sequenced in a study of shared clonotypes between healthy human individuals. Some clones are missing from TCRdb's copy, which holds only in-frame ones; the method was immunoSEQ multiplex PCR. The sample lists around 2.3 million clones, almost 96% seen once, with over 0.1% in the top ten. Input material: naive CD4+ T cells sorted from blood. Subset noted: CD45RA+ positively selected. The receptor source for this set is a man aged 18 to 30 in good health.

In DNA form, the CDR3 reads TGTGCCAGCAGCAGCAATAGCGGGACGCCGGAGACCCAGTACTTC. Amino acids: CASSSNSGTPETQYF. The genes are TRBV11-2 and TRBJ2-5, with 8 positions matching TRBD2. Germline assignment: CDR1 SGHAT and CDR2 FQNNGV. V lost 5 bases and J lost 5; bases outside the gene matches: 10. The CDR3 sequence is 15 residues long.

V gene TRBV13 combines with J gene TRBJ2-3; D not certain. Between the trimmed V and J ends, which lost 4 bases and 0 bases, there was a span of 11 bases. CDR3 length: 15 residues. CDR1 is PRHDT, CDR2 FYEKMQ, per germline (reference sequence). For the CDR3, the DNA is TGTGCCAGCAGCTCCTGGGATTCTAGCACAGATACGCAGTATTTT. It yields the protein CASSSWDSSTDTQYF.

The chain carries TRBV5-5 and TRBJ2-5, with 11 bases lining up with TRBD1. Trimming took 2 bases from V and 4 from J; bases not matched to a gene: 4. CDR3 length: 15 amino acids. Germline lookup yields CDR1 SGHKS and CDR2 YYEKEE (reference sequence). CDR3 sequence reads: CASSLGQGARETQYF. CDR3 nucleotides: TGTGCCAGCAGCTTAGGACAGGGGGCAAGAGAGACCCAGTACTTC.

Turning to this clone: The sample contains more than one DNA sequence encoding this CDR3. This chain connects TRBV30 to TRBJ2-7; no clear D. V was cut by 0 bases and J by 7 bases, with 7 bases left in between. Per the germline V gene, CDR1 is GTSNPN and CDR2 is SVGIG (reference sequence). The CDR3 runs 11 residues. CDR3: CAWSVLEEQYF. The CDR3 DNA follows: TGTGCCTGGAGTGTACTTGAGGAGCAGTACTTC.

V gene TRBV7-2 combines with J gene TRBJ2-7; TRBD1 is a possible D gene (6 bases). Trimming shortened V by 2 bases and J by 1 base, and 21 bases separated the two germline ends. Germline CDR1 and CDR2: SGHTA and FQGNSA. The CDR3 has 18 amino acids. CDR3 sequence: CASSLRPPDRWASYEQYF. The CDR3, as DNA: TGTGCCAGCAGCTTACGACCCCCGGACAGATGGGCTTCCTACGAGCAGTACTTC.

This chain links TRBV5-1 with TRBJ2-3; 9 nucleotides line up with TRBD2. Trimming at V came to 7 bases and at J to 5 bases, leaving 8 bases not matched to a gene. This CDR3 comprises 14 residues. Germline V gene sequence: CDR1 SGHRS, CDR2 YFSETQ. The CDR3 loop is CASGRTSAIDTQYF. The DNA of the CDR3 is TGCGCCAGCGGAAGGACTAGCGCGATAGATACGCAGTATTTT.

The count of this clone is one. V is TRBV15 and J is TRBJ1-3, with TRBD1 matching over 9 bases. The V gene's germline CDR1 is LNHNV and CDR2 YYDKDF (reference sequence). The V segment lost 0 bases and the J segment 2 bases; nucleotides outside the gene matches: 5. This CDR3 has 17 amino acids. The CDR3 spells CATSRDYTGGPGNTIYF. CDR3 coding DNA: TGTGCCACCAGCAGAGATTATACAGGGGGCCCTGGAAACACCATATATTTT.

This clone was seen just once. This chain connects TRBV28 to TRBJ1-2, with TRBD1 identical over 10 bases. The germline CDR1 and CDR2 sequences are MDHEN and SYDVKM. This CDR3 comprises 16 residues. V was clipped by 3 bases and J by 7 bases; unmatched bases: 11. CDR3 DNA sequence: TGTGCCAGCAGTTTCGACGACAGGGGGCGAGCGGGTGGCTACACCTTC. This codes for CASSFDDRGRAGGYTF.

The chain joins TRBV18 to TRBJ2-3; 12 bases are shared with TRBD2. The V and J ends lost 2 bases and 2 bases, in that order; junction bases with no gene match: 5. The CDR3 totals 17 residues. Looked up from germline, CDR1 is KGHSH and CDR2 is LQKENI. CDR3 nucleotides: TGTGCCAGCTCACCAACACTAGCGGGGGGACTCACAGATACGCAGTATTTT. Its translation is CASSPTLAGGLTDTQYF.

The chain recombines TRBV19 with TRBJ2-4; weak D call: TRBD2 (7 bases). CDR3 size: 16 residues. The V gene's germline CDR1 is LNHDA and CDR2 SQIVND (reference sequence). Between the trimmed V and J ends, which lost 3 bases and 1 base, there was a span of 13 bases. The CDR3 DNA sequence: TGTGCCAGTAGTATGAGGGAGGGGGGCGCCAAAAACATTCAGTACTTC. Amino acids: CASSMREGGAKNIQYF.

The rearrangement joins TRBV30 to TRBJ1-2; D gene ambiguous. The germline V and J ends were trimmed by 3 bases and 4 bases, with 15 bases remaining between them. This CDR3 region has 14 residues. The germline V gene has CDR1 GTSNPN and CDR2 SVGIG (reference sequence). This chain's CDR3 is CAWRDPRKLYGYTF. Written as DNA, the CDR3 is TGTGCCTGGAGAGACCCCCGCAAGCTCTATGGCTACACCTTC.

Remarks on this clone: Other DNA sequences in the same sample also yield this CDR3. For the CDR3, the DNA is TGCGCCAGCAGCCCGAGGACAGGGGGCGACACTGAAGCTTTCTTT. Encoded protein: CASSPRTGGDTEAFF. V is TRBV5-1 and J is TRBJ1-1, with 11 bases aligning to TRBD1. Losses at the gene ends were 4 bases for V and 3 bases for J; bases not matched to a gene: 5. This CDR3 spans 15 amino acids. From germline, CDR1 is SGHRS and CDR2 YFSETQ.

The CDR3 protein is CASSQPSGGAADTQYF. CDR3 nucleotide sequence: TGTGCCAGCAGTCAGCCTAGCGGGGGGGCTGCAGATACGCAGTATTTT. The V gene is TRBV5-6, the J gene TRBJ2-3; 12 bases align to TRBD2. V shed 5 bases, J shed 4 bases, and the junction held 8 bases outside the gene matches. Germline lookup yields CDR1 SGHDT and CDR2 YYEEEE. The CDR3 is 16 amino acids.

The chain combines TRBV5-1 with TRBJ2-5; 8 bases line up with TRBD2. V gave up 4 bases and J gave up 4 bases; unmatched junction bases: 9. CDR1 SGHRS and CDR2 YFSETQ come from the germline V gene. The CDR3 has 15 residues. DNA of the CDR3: TGCGCCAGCAGCACGGGGACTAGTCTAAGAGAGACCCAGTACTTC. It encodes CASSTGTSLRETQYF.

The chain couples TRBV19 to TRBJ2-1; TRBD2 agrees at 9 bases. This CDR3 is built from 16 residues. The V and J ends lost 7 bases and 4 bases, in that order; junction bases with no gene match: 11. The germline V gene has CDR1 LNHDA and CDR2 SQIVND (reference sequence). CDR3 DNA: TGTGCCAGTACCCGCCCGGGGACTAGCAGTTACAATGAGCAGTTCTTC. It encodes CASTRPGTSSYNEQFF.

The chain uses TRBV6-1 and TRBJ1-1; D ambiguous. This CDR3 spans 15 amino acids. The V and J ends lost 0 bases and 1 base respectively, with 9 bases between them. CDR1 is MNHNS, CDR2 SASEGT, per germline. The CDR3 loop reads CASSEASLANTEAFF. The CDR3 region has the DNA TGTGCCAGCAGTGAAGCGTCCCTGGCGAACACTGAAGCTTTCTTT.

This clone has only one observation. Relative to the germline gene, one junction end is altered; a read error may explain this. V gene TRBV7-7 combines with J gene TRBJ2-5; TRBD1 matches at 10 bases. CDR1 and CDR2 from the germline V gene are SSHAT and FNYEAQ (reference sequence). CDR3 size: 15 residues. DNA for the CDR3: TGTGCTAGCAGCCGGGGGACAGGGGCCCAAGAGACCCAGTACTTC. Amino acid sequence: CASSRGTGAQETQYF.

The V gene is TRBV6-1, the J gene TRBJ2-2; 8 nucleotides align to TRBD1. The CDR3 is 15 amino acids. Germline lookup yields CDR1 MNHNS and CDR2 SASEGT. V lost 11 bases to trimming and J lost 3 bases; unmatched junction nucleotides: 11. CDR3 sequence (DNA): TGTGCCGGCGCCATCCAGGGGGCTGACACCGGGGAGCTGTTTTTT. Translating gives CAGAIQGADTGELFF.

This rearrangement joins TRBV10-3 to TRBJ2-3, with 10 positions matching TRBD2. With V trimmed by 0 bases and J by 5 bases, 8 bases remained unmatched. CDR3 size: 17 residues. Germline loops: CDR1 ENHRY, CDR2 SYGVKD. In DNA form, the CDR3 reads TGTGCCATCAGTGAGTCGGGGAGCGGGGGGGCCGGAGATACGCAGTATTTT. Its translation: CAISESGSGGAGDTQYF.

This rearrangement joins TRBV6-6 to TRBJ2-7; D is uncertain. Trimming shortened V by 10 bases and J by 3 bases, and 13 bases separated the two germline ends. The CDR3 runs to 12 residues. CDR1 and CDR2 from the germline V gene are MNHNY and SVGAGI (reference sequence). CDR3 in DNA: TGTGCCACCCTTGGCACTTTCTACGAGCAGTACTTC. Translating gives CATLGTFYEQYF.

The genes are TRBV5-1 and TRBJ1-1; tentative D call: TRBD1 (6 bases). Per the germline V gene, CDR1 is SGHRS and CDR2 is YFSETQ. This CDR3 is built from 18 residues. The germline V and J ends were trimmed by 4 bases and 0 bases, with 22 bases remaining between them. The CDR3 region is CASSPGGGFGEMNTEAFF. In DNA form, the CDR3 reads TGCGCCAGCAGCCCAGGAGGGGGGTTCGGAGAGATGAACACTGAAGCTTTCTTT.

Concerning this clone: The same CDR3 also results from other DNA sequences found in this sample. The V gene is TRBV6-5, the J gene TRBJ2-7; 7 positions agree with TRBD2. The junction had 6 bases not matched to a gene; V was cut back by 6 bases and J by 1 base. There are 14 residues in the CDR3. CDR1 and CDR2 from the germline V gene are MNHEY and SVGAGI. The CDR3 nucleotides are TGTGCCAGCAGGGCTAGCGGTGGATCCTACGAGCAGTACTTC. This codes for CASRASGGSYEQYF.

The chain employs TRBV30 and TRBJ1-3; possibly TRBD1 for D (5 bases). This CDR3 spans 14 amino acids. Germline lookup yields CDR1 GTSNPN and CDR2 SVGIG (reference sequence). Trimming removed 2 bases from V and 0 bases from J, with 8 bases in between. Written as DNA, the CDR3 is TGTGCCTGGAGTCAGGGAAGCTCTGGAAACACCATATATTTT. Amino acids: CAWSQGSSGNTIYF.

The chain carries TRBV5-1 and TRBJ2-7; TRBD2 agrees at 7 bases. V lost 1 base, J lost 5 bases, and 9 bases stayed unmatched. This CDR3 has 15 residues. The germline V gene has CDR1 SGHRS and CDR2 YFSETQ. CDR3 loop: CASSLTGARGDEQYF. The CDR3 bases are TGCGCCAGCAGCTTGACCGGGGCCCGGGGGGACGAGCAGTACTTC. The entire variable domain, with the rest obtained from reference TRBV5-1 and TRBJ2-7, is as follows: KAGVTQTPRYLIKTRGQQVTLSCSPISGHRSVSWYQQTPGQGLQFLFEYFSETQRNKGNFPGRFSGRQFSNSRSEMNVSTLELGDSALYLCASSLTGARGDEQYFGPGTRLTVT.

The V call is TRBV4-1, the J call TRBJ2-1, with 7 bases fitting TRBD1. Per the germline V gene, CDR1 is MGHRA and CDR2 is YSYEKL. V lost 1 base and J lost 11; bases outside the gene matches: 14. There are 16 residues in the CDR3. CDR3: CASSQGQGELDGKQFF. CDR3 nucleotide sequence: TGCGCCAGCAGCCAAGGCCAGGGGGAGCTGGATGGTAAGCAGTTCTTC.

The CDR3 sequence: CAIRLAPSTDTQYF. The CDR3 DNA is TGTGCCATCAGGCTAGCGCCTAGCACAGATACGCAGTATTTT. This chain uses TRBV10-3 with TRBJ2-3; a possible D gene is TRBD2 (6 bases). CDR3 length equals 14 residues. Germline lookup yields CDR1 ENHRY and CDR2 SYGVKD. Trimming pared 6 bases from V and 0 bases from J, leaving 10 bases between.

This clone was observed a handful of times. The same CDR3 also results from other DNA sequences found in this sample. DNA for the CDR3: TGCGCCAGCAGCTTGGGACAGATCTACGAGCAGTACTTC. It specifies CASSLGQIYEQYF. The J gene is TRBJ2-7, the V gene TRBV5-1, with D possibly matching TRBD1 (5 bases). The CDR3 covers 13 residues. The germline V and J ends were trimmed by 0 bases and 3 bases, with 7 bases remaining between them. CDR1 is SGHRS and CDR2 is YFSETQ in the germline V gene.

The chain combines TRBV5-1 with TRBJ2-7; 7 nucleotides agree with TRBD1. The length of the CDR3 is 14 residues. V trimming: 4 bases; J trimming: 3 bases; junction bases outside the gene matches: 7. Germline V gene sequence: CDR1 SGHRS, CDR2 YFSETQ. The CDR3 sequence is CASSPGTAIYEQYF. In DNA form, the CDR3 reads TGCGCCAGCAGCCCCGGGACAGCAATCTACGAGCAGTACTTC.

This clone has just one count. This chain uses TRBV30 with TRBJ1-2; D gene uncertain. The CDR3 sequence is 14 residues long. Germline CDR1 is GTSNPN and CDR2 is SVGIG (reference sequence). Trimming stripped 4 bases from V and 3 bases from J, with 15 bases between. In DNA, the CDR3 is TGTGCCTGGACCTCCTTCGGGAGGGACTATGGCTACACCTTC. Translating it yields CAWTSFGRDYGYTF.

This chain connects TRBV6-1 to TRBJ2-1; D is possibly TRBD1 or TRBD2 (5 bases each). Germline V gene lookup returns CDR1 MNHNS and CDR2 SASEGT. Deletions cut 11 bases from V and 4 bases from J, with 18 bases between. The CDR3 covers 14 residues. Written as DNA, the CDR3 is TGTGCCGCTCATGCCGGGACGGGATACAATGAGCAGTTCTTC. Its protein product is CAAHAGTGYNEQFF.

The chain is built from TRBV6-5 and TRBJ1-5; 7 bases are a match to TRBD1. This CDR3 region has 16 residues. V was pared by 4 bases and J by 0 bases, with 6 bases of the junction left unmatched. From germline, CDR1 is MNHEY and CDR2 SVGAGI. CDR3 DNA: TGTGCCAGCAGTTTCTACAGGGGTACTAGCAATCAGCCCCAGCATTTT. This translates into CASSFYRGTSNQPQHF.

CDR3 nucleotide sequence: TGCGCCAGCAGCTTGGGACAGGTCAACTCCTACGAGCAGTACTTC. Protein product: CASSLGQVNSYEQYF. The chain joins TRBV5-1 to TRBJ2-7; D possibly corresponds to TRBD1 (6 bases). V dropped 0 bases and J dropped 0 bases, with 10 bases sitting between them. The CDR3 is 15 residues long. Per germline, CDR1 SGHRS and CDR2 YFSETQ. Full variable domain (remainder filled in from reference TRBV5-1 and TRBJ2-7): KAGVTQTPRYLIKTRGQQVTLSCSPISGHRSVSWYQQTPGQGLQFLFEYFSETQRNKGNFPGRFSGRQFSNSRSEMNVSTLELGDSALYLCASSLGQVNSYEQYFGPGTRLTVT.